Following are 31 T cell receptor beta chains from one sample sequenced in a study of T cells in Graves' hyperthyroidism and ophthalmopathy. The CDR3 regions of TCR beta were amplified from RNA transcripts. The HTBI primer set served for first-round RT-PCR of the TCR CDR3. From the multiplex PCR reads, TCRdb called clonotypes with MiXCR, one entry per CDR3 protein. The table includes 470,000 or so distinct CDR3 sequences, less than 25% detected once. The sample consisted of blood. Source of these receptors: a man aged 18 to 30 with Graves' hyperthyroidism.

The CDR3 region is CASSSYRGPQHF. Here the CDR3 DNA reads TGTGCCAGCAGCAGCTATCGAGGGCCCCAGCATTTT. The chain has TRBV6-1 and TRBJ1-5; D remains ambiguous. The CDR3 sequence is 12 residues long. Trimming shortened V by 6 bases and J by 9 bases, and 12 bases separated the two germline ends. Germline CDR1 MNHNS, CDR2 SASEGT.

This clonotype was seen many times. V gene TRBV2 combines with J gene TRBJ1-1; the D is unclear. The CDR3 covers 15 residues. Germline V gene sequence: CDR1 SNHLY, CDR2 FYNNEI. The V end was cut by 5 bases, the J end by 0 bases, with 13 bases between. CDR3 region: CASSSDSTVNTEAFF. In DNA form, the CDR3 reads TGTGCCAGCAGTTCAGACTCTACAGTGAACACTGAAGCTTTCTTT.

This clonotype was detected ten times or more. The chain is built from TRBV6-5 and TRBJ1-5; D ambiguous. The CDR3 consists of 14 residues. Germline V gene data show CDR1 as MNHEY and CDR2 as SVGAGI. V was shortened by 2 bases and J by 7 bases, with 12 bases between the two germline ends. CDR3 amino acids: CASSYLIDGQPQHF. As DNA, the CDR3 is TGTGCCAGCAGTTACCTGATTGATGGGCAGCCCCAGCATTTT.

The chain joins TRBV7-8 to TRBJ2-7; D may be TRBD1 (6 bases). The V end was cut by 0 bases, the J end by 3 bases, with 12 bases between. The length of the CDR3 is 15 residues. CDR1 is SGHVS, CDR2 FQNEAQ, per germline. CDR3 sequence reads: CASSLAYGTLYEQYF. CDR3 DNA sequence: TGTGCCAGCAGCTTAGCCTATGGGACACTCTACGAGCAGTACTTC.

This clonotype occurred many times. This chain connects TRBV28 to TRBJ1-5; D gene unclear. Trimming stripped 2 bases from V and 6 bases from J, with 8 bases between. Germline V gene data show CDR1 as MDHEN and CDR2 as SYDVKM. CDR3 size: 13 residues. The CDR3 nucleotides are TGTGCCAGCAGTTTACATATCTCTCAGCCCCAGCATTTT. Residues: CASSLHISQPQHF.

This clonotype was seen ten or more times. The gene calls are TRBV29-1 and TRBJ1-1; 8 bases match TRBD1. The CDR3 contains 13 residues. In germline, CDR1 is SQVTM, CDR2 ANQGSEA. Trimming cost V 0 bases and J 10 bases; bases outside gene matches: 7. The CDR3 protein is CSVEDPDRVGAFF. The CDR3 nucleotides read TGCAGCGTTGAAGATCCGGACAGGGTTGGAGCTTTCTTT.

This clonotype was seen at least ten times. The chain carries TRBV5-1 and TRBJ2-5, with 8 bases lining up with TRBD1. This CDR3 is built from 15 residues. CDR1 SGHRS and CDR2 YFSETQ come from the germline V gene. V was clipped by 1 base and J by 5 bases; unmatched bases: 7. The CDR3 loop reads CASSLSTGERETQYF. The CDR3 DNA reads as TGCGCCAGCAGCTTGTCGACAGGGGAGAGGGAGACCCAGTACTTC. The complete variable domain, with remaining parts taken from reference TRBV5-1 and TRBJ2-5, reads KAGVTQTPRYLIKTRGQQVTLSCSPISGHRSVSWYQQTPGQGLQFLFEYFSETQRNKGNFPGRFSGRQFSNSRSEMNVSTLELGDSALYLCASSLSTGERETQYFGPGTRLLVL.

The chain uses TRBV12-5 and TRBJ1-1; TRBD1 might be the D (5 bases). This CDR3 is 16 amino acids long. Germline CDR1 LGHNT, CDR2 FRNRAP. The ends were cut back, 2 bases at V and 5 bases at J, with 18 bases in the middle. The CDR3 region has the DNA TGTGCTAGTGGTTTGCCCCGCGGGGGGTTCGGAACTGAAGCTTTCTTT. It codes for CASGLPRGGFGTEAFF.

This clonotype was counted ten times or more. The rearrangement joins TRBV6-4 to TRBJ1-1; 9 bases align to TRBD1. In germline, CDR1 is MRHNA, CDR2 SNTAGT. V lost 5 bases to trimming and J lost 1 base; unmatched junction nucleotides: 5. The CDR3 runs to 15 residues. The CDR3 DNA reads TGTGCCAGCAGTACAGGGGGCGGGAGGAACACTGAAGCTTTCTTT. Translated: CASSTGGGRNTEAFF.

This clonotype has a count of ten or more. The rearrangement uses TRBV12-3 or TRBV12-4 and TRBJ2-2, with 10 bases aligning to TRBD2. V shed 3 bases and J 1 base; nucleotides not matched to a gene: 5. The CDR3 is made up of 17 amino acids. CDR3 amino acids: CASSFLLAGRNTGELFF. The CDR3 bases are TGTGCCAGCAGTTTCTTACTAGCGGGGCGGAACACCGGGGAGCTGTTTTTT.

As to this clonotype: It may be a read error: a sequence one base away is much more abundant. The chain joins TRBV7-6 to TRBJ1-6, with D uncertain. CDR3 length: 14 residues. CDR1 SGHVS and CDR2 FNYEAQ come from the germline V gene. The ends were cut back, 2 bases at V and 9 bases at J, with 11 bases in the middle. CDR3 residues: CASSLPGNISPLHF. The DNA for the CDR3 is TGTGCCAGCAGCTTACCGGGAAATATTTCACCCCTCCACTTT.

The V gene is TRBV6-5, the J gene TRBJ1-1; perhaps TRBD1 as D (6 bases). Per the germline V gene, CDR1 is MNHEY and CDR2 is SVGAGI. Trimming removed 6 bases from V and 0 bases from J, with 14 bases in between. This CDR3 contains 15 residues. CDR3 region: CASRLQGLVNTEAFF. The CDR3 bases are TGTGCCAGCAGATTACAGGGACTGGTGAACACTGAAGCTTTCTTT.

A word on this clonotype: One base away lies a much larger clone, so this may be a sequencing read error. The rearrangement joins TRBV7-2 to TRBJ1-2; D is possibly TRBD1 (6 bases). Trimming pared 5 bases from V and 7 bases from J, leaving 17 bases between. Germline CDR1 is SGHTA and CDR2 is FQGNSA. This CDR3 spans 14 amino acids. The DNA of the CDR3 is TGTGCCAGCAGCATAGACCAGGGGATAGGTGGCTACACCTTC. Encoded protein: CASSIDQGIGGYTF.

This clonotype was counted at least ten times. The conserved phenylalanine or tryptophan is not found at the CDR3 terminus, so this likely reflects a read error. The chain employs TRBV11-2 and TRBJ1-2; the D gene is possibly TRBD1 (5 bases). Germline-derived CDR1 and CDR2 are SGHAT and FQNNGV. The CDR3 extends over 13 amino acids. Trimming shortened V by 3 bases and J by 3 bases, and 8 bases separated the two germline ends. CDR3 protein: CASSFGGDYGYTS. The CDR3 coding sequence is TGTGCCAGCAGCTTCGGGGGAGACTATGGCTACACCTCC.

The chain couples TRBV20-1 to TRBJ2-5; the D gene could be TRBD1 or TRBD2 (5 bases each). V was cut by 5 bases and J by 5 bases, with 12 bases left in between. The CDR3 totals 12 residues. Germline V gives CDR1 DFQATT, CDR2 SNEGSKA (reference sequence). The CDR3 region has the DNA TGCAGTGCTTCAGGGAGAATGGAGACCCAGTACTTC. This encodes CSASGRMETQYF.

There are a few counts of this clonotype. This rearrangement joins TRBV28 to TRBJ1-2; no firm D call. This CDR3 region has 12 residues. V shed 3 bases and J shed 5 bases, with 7 bases lying between them. Germline CDR1 MDHEN, CDR2 SYDVKM. CDR3 residues: CASSLSQYGYTF. The DNA of the CDR3 is TGTGCCAGCAGTTTGTCGCAGTATGGCTACACCTTC.

In its sample, this clonotype was seen a few times. This chain joins TRBV9 and TRBJ2-4; TRBD1 matches 12 bases. V shed 2 bases, J shed 2 bases, and the junction held 5 bases outside the gene matches. The CDR3 has 17 residues. Germline values: CDR1 SGDLS, CDR2 YYNGEE. For the CDR3, the DNA is TGTGCCAGCAGCGTGGGGGACAGGGGGCTCCCCAAAAACATTCAGTACTTC. Its protein is CASSVGDRGLPKNIQYF. Full variable domain (outside the CDR3, taken from reference TRBV9 and TRBJ2-4): DSGVTQTPKHLITATGQRVTLRCSPRSGDLSVYWYQQSLDQGLQFLIQYYNGEERAKGNILERFSAQQFPDLHSELNLSSLELGDSALYFCASSVGDRGLPKNIQYFGAGTRLSVL.

The table lists this clonotype with a few counts. The chain couples TRBV11-1 to TRBJ1-3; 9 bases agree with TRBD1. CDR1 is SGHAT, CDR2 FQDESV, per germline (reference sequence). There are 16 residues in the CDR3. V lost 1 base, J lost 2 bases, and 3 bases stayed unmatched. The CDR3 sequence is CASSLGGTGPGNTIYF. The CDR3 DNA reads as TGTGCCAGCAGCTTAGGTGGGACAGGGCCTGGAAACACCATATATTTT.

Many counts were recorded for this clonotype. The chain links TRBV7-2 to TRBJ1-3, with D perhaps matching TRBD1 (6 bases). Germline CDR1 SGHTA, CDR2 FQGNSA. The CDR3 has 15 amino acids. V lost 3 bases and J lost 3, with 12 bases in between. The DNA of the CDR3 is TGTGCCAGCAGCTTGGTAGGGGGGATTGGAAACACCATATATTTT. As protein: CASSLVGGIGNTIYF. Filled out from reference TRBV7-2 and TRBJ1-3, the complete variable domain reads GAGVSQSPSNKVTEKGKDVELRCDPISGHTALYWYRQSLGQGLEFLIYFQGNSAPDKSGLPSDRFSAERTGGSVSTLTIQRTQQEDSAVYLCASSLVGGIGNTIYFGEGSWLTVV.

This clonotype has just a few counts. V usage is TRBV12-3 or TRBV12-4 and J usage is TRBJ1-6; D perhaps matches TRBD1 (5 bases). Deletions cut 4 bases from V and 14 bases from J, with 12 bases between. This CDR3 has 12 amino acids. Here the CDR3 DNA reads TGTGCCAGCAGTTCAGGGTCTGGGACCCTCCACTTT. Encoded protein: CASSSGSGTLHF.

This clonotype has a count of ten or more. This sequence joins TRBV13 and TRBJ1-2; no clear D. The CDR3 has 14 residues. Germline loops: CDR1 PRHDT, CDR2 FYEKMQ (reference sequence). V dropped 0 bases and J dropped 6 bases, with 11 bases sitting between them. The CDR3 spells CASSLGLEWDGYTF. The CDR3 coding sequence is TGTGCCAGCAGCTTAGGCCTCGAGTGGGATGGCTACACCTTC.

This clonotype was detected ten times or more. V usage is TRBV12-3 or TRBV12-4 and J usage is TRBJ1-1, with 8 bases matching TRBD1. The V segment lost 3 bases and the J segment 4 bases; nucleotides outside the gene matches: 10. This CDR3 contains 16 residues. The CDR3 loop reads CASSFFQGASSTEAFF. In DNA, the CDR3 is TGTGCCAGCAGTTTCTTCCAGGGGGCTTCGAGCACTGAAGCTTTCTTT.

This clonotype was recorded at least ten times. The chain is built from TRBV20-1 and TRBJ2-7; 9 bases are a match to TRBD1. Germline V gives CDR1 DFQATT, CDR2 SNEGSKA (reference sequence). The CDR3 length is 14 residues. Trimming at V came to 6 bases and at J to 0 bases, leaving 6 bases not matched to a gene. CDR3 coding DNA: TGCAGTGCCGGGGACAGGGCGGGCTCCTACGAGCAGTACTTC. It specifies CSAGDRAGSYEQYF.

This clonotype occurred a few times. The CDR3 spells CSAREYLMGYEQYF. The CDR3, as DNA: TGCAGTGCTAGAGAATACCTCATGGGCTACGAGCAGTACTTC. The chain combines TRBV20-1 with TRBJ2-7; D is uncertain. Germline lookup yields CDR1 DFQATT and CDR2 SNEGSKA (reference sequence). V dropped 0 bases and J dropped 3 bases, with 12 bases sitting between them. The CDR3 has 14 residues.

This clonotype came up many times. The rearrangement joins TRBV12-3 or TRBV12-4 to TRBJ1-2, with D unresolved. CDR3 length equals 17 residues. Trimming pared 3 bases from V and 4 bases from J, leaving 21 bases between. CDR3 nucleotides: TGTGCCAGCAGTTTTATTGGGGTCAAAGGGCGAGGCTATGGCTACACCTTC. Protein: CASSFIGVKGRGYGYTF.

The table lists this clonotype with many counts. The chain recombines TRBV27 with TRBJ1-2; unclear D gene. The CDR3 sequence is 14 residues long. In germline, CDR1 is MNHEY, CDR2 SMNVEV (reference sequence). V lost 6 bases and J 0 bases, leaving 11 bases between the germline ends. CDR3 amino acids: CASSHGPTNYGYTF. CDR3 nucleotide sequence: TGTGCCAGCAGCCATGGGCCAACTAACTATGGCTACACCTTC.

This clonotype has a count of ten or more. The chain has TRBV20-1 and TRBJ1-2, with 7 bases matching TRBD1. There are 14 residues in the CDR3. From germline, CDR1 is DFQATT and CDR2 SNEGSKA (reference sequence). J gave up 2 bases and V 6 bases, and 9 bases lay outside the gene matches. DNA of the CDR3: TGCAGTGCCCTGGACAGGAGGGGGAACTATGGCTACACCTTC. It codes for CSALDRRGNYGYTF.

To note about this clonotype: The conserved final phenylalanine or tryptophan is absent from the CDR3, which likely points to a read error. This chain connects TRBV20-1 to TRBJ1-1; 9 positions agree with TRBD1. The CDR3 is 15 amino acids. Trimming cost V 0 bases and J 6 bases; bases outside gene matches: 8. From germline, CDR1 is DFQATT and CDR2 SNEGSKA (reference sequence). The CDR3 DNA reads TGCAGTGCTAGAGATGGACAGGGGTTGGTTTCTGAAGCTTTCCTT. Its protein is CSARDGQGLVSEAFL.

Regarding this clonotype: The missing conserved phenylalanine or tryptophan at the end of this CDR3 makes a read error likely. The DNA is omitted, as the CDR3 cannot be located on it reliably, and the CDR3 follows TCRdb's listing. The V call is TRBV2, the J call TRBJ2-2. The CDR3 comprises 15 residues, both ends counted. Germline V gene sequence: CDR1 SNHLY, CDR2 FYNNEI. The CDR3 here is CASSDLDLNTGELLL.

This clonotype was counted ten times or more. The chain is built from TRBV6-1 and TRBJ1-3, with D maybe TRBD1 (5 bases). With 10 bases removed from V and 0 bases from J, the gap between germline ends came to 10 bases. This CDR3 spans 13 amino acids. Germline assignment: CDR1 MNHNS and CDR2 SASEGT. The CDR3 loop is CATGQVSGNTIYF. The CDR3 DNA follows: TGTGCCACCGGACAAGTCTCTGGAAACACCATATATTTT.

This clonotype was observed a handful of times. J is TRBJ2-5 and V is TRBV5-1; D is perhaps TRBD1 (6 bases). CDR3 length: 15 residues. Germline assignment: CDR1 SGHRS and CDR2 YFSETQ. V was cut by 4 bases and J by 1 base, with 14 bases left in between. CDR3 sequence: CASSPSGTPQETQYF. In nucleotides, the CDR3 is TGCGCCAGCAGCCCCTCCGGGACACCCCAAGAGACCCAGTACTTC.